This TCR beta chain was retrieved from a study of T-cell reconstitution after alpha-beta-depleted transplantation in children (dated by TCRdb to 2016 to 2018). Turning to the overall study: Using TCR repertoire profiling, the study followed T-cell immune reconstitution in a quantitative way in children after TCRalphabeta/CD19-depleted allogeneic hematopoietic cell transplantation.

The CDR3 spans 16 residues, from the cysteine through the phenylalanine. The kept DNA is CDR3 alone, 48 bases in frame from the first base. Relative to germline, V is missing 0 bases and J is missing 3 bases, with 4 bases of the junction outside any gene match. In the germline V gene, CDR1 corresponds to LGHNT and CDR2 to FRNRAP. This clonotype was seen repeatedly, ten times or more. What antigen it recognizes has not been identified. No much larger clone is present one base from it, and per-base qualities are unavailable. Explained via the paper, the treatment or condition label denotes: allogeneic hematopoietic cell transplantation with graft depleted of TCRalphabeta T cells and CD19 B cells. The transplant recipients were children given TCRalphabeta/CD19-depleted allogeneic hematopoietic cell grafts. Library creation used PCR. TCRdb shows the sequencer as Illumina HiSeq 2500. To normalize quantification of the TCRbeta repertoire, the TCR libraries were built with molecular barcoding that relied on unique molecular identifiers. Using fastp at Q25 and MiXCR, TCRdb reprocessed the public reads and kept productive beta chains. Rows matching on CDR3 protein sequence are summarized as one entry with the most common DNA and genes. Across this sample there are 150,000 to 200,000 distinct CDR3 sequences, with 11% seen only once. The ten largest clones take up about 12% of the sample.

Broader findings and caveats from the paper: Apparently early alphabetaT-cell count recovery about two months after transplant reportedly relied on only several hundred rapidly expanded clones derived from non-depleted graft cells. Over subsequent months, a decline in hyperexpanded clone frequencies was noted, and after one year, T-cell counts and TCRbeta diversity were mostly ascribed to newly produced T cells. In some patients, the high TCRbeta diversity seen at day 60 was put down to recipient T cells and intrathymic progenitors that had survived conditioning.

The material sequenced was PBMCs, taken before TCRalphabeta/CD19-depleted stem cell transplant. The chain uses TRBV12-5 and TRBJ2-1, with TRBD2 matching 8 junction bases. The receptor was isolated from a boy between 2 and 10 years old with acute myeloid leukemia, due to receive a stem cell transplant. In nucleotides, the sequence is TGTGCTAGTGGTTTGGTATTGGGACTAGACTACAATGAGCAGTTCTTC. This gives the protein CASGLVLGLDYNEQFF. The full variable domain, with segments outside the CDR3 supplied by the reference TRBV12-5 and TRBJ2-1 proteins, appears as DARVTQTPRHKVTEMGQEVTMRCQPILGHNTVFWYRQTMMQGLELLAYFRNRAPLDDSGMPKDRFSAEMPDATLATLKIQPSEPRDSAVYFCASGLVLGLDYNEQFFGPGTRLTVL.